This T cell receptor (beta chain) was observed in a study of blood T cell repertoires in COVID-19. Across the study: Whether acute or convalescent, the COVID-19 samples came from the United States, Italy and Spain. The analysed material was cDNA or gDNA that came from T cells, B-cell-depleted T cells, or PBMCs.

This clone was seen more than once but under ten times. In the authors' workflow: Cell counts per sample came from amplifying reference gene primers. Sequencing used immunoSEQ multiplex PCR; TCRdb keeps in-frame clones, though not all of them. D and trimming were read from the DNA, whereas the V and J calls and clone size are those reported in that table. The repertoire has around 260,000 clones, around 88% of them found once; the top ten carry approximately 0.84%. In germline, CDR1 is SGHRS, CDR2 YFSETQ. Trimming took 2 bases from V and 0 from J, leaving 14 bases between them. The CDR3 covers 16 residues.

J is TRBJ1-2 and V is TRBV5-1; D is unresolved. The receptor's source is a young man with acute or convalescent COVID-19. Input material: peripheral blood. DNA for the CDR3: TGCGCCAGCAGCTTCGACATGCTGAGAACTAACTATGGCTACACCTTC. Its translation is CASSFDMLRTNYGYTF.